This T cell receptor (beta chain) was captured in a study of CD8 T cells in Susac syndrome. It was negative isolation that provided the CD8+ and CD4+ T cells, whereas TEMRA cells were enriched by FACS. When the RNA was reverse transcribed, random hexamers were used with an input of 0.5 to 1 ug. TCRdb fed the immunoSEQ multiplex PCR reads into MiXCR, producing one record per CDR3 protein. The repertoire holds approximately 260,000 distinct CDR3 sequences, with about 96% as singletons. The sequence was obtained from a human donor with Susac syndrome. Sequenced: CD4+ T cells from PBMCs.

CDR3 sequence: CASSDGGRTEAFF. The CDR3 DNA reads as TGTGCCAGTAGCGACGGGGGGAGGACTGAAGCTTTCTTT. V usage is TRBV19 and J usage is TRBJ1-1; perhaps TRBD1 as D (5 bases). Germline assignment: CDR1 LNHDA and CDR2 SQIVND (reference sequence). The CDR3 is 13 amino acids. V lost 6 bases and J lost 5, with 13 bases in between.